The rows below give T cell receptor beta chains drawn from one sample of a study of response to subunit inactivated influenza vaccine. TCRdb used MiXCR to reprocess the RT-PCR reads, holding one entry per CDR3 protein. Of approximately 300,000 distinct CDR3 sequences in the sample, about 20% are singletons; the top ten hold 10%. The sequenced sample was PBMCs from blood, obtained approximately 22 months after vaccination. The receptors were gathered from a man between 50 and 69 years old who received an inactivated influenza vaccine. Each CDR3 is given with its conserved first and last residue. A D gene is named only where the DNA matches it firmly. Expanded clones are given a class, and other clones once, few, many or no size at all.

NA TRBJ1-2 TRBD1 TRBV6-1 TGTGCCAGCAGTGAACACAGGGGGAACTATGGCTACACCTTC CASSEHRGNYGYTF
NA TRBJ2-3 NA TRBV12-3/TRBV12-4 TGTGCCAGCAGTTTAGGGTTCACAGATACGCAGTATTTT CASSLGFTDTQYF
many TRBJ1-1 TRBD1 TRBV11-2 TGTGCCAGCAGCTTAGATAGGGGGCGGACTGAAGCTTTCTTT CASSLDRGRTEAFF
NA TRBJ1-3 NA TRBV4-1 TGCGCCAGCAGCCAAGTTAGGGGATCTGGAAACACCTTATATTTT CASSQVRGSGNTLYF
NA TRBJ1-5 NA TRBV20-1 TGCAGTGCTAGCCTGGCAGACTTTAGCAATCAGCCCCAGCATTTT CSASLADFSNQPQHF
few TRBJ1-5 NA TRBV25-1 TGTGCCAGCAGTGGGGCTGAATATCAGCCCCAGCATTTT CASSGAEYQPQHF
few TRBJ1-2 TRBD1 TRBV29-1 TGCAGTACTTCTGACGGACAGGCTAACTATGGCTACACCTTC CSTSDGQANYGYTF
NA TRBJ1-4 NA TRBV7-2 TGTGCCAGCAGCTTAGTGGGGGTATCAACTAATGAAAAACTGTTTTTT CASSLVGVSTNEKLFF
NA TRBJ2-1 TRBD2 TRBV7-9 TGTGCCAGCAGCTTAGTTAAGCGGGGGGGTTACAATGAGCAGTTCTTC CASSLVKRGGYNEQFF
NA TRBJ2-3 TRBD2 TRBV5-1 TGCGCCAGCACCTTAACTAGCGGGGGGCGGACAGATACGCAGTATTTT CASTLTSGGRTDTQYF
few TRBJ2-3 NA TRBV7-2 TGTGCCAGCAGCTTAGGCCCAACGGTGGCGGATACGCAGTATTTT CASSLGPTVADTQYF
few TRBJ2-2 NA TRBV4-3 TGCGCCAGCAGCCAAGATCCCGGGAGTTACGGGGAGCTGTTTTTT CASSQDPGSYGELFF
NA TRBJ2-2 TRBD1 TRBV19 TGTGCCAGTACAACCGGGACAGGGGGCACCGGGGAGCTGTTTTTT CASTTGTGGTGELFF
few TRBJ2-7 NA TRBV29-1 TGCAGCGTTGAGATGGGTTACGAGCAGTACTTC CSVEMGYEQYF
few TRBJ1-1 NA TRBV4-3 TGCGCCAGCAGCCAAGCCATCGGGGGCACTGAAGCTTTCTTT CASSQAIGGTEAFF
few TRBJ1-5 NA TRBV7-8 TGTGCCAGCGCTTCAGGGGTCAATCAGCCCCAGCATTTT CASASGVNQPQHF
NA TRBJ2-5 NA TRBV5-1 TGCGCCAGCAGCTCGACAAGGGGAGACGGAGAGACCCAGTACTTC CASSSTRGDGETQYF
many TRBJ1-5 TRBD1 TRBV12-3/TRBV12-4 TGTGCCAGCACCAAAGTTGGAGGGGGCAGCAATCAGCCCCAGCATTTT CASTKVGGGSNQPQHF
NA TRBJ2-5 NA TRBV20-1 TGCAGTGCTAGAGATGGAAAGCGGGTTGGAGAGACCCAGTACTTC CSARDGKRVGETQYF
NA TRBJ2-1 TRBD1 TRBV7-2 TGTGCCAGCAGCTCGGACAGGTACAATGAGCAGTTCTTC CASSSDRYNEQFF
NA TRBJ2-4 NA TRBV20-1 TGCAGTGCTAGAGCCCAGGGACAAAACATTCAGTACTTC CSARAQGQNIQYF
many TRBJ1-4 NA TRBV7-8 TGTGCCAGCAGCTTAAACCAGGGCGCAACTAATGAAAAACTGTTTTTT CASSLNQGATNEKLFF
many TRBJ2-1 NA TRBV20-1 TGCAGTGCTAGAGATCCATCCGGGGCGCAGAACTACAATGAGCAGTTCTTC CSARDPSGAQNYNEQFF
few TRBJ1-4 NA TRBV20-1 TGCAGTGCTAGAGGGCAGGGATTCGAAAAACTGTTTTTT CSARGQGFEKLFF
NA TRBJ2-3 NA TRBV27 TGTGCCAGCCAAGATACGCAGTATTTT CASQDTQYF
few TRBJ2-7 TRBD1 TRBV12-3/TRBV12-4 TGTGCCAGCAGTTTCGGTCGACAGGGGGTTTACGAGCAGTACTTC CASSFGRQGVYEQYF
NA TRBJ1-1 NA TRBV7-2 TGTGCCAGCAGCCTCCATCCCGGCGGCACTGAAGCTTTCTTT CASSLHPGGTEAFF
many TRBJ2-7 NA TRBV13 TGTGCCAGCAGCTTAGCGCGGTACGAGCAGTACTTC CASSLARYEQYF
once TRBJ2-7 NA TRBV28 TGTGCCAGCAGTTTATCGACGACAAACTCCTACGAGCAGTACTTC CASSLSTTNSYEQYF
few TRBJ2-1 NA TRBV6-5 TGTGCCAGCAGTACATCCAATGAGCAGTTCTTC CASSTSNEQFF
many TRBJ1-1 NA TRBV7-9 TGTGCCAGCAGCTCGCACACAGGGTGGACTGAAGCTTTCTTT CASSSHTGWTEAFF
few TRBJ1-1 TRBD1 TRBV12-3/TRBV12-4 TGTGCCAGCAGTCCGGGACAGGGGGCGCGAACTGAAGCTTTCTTT CASSPGQGARTEAFF
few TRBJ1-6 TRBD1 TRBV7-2 TGTGCCAGCAGCTTAGCGGACAGGGGCTCCTATAATTCACCCCTCCACTTT CASSLADRGSYNSPLHF
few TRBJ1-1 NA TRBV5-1 TGCGCCAGCAGCTTGGAGATAATGAACACTGAAGCTTTCTTT CASSLEIMNTEAFF
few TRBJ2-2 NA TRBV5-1 TGCGCCAGCAGCCCCTTATGGCAGCCTAACACCGGGGAGCTGTTTTTT CASSPLWQPNTGELFF
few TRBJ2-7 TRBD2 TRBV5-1 TGCGCCAGCAGCTTGGACTCTAGCGGTGGCTCCTACGAGCAGTACTTC CASSLDSSGGSYEQYF
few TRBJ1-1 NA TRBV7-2 TGTGCCAGCAGCTTAGATTCGCCAGCTGAAGCTTTCTTT CASSLDSPAEAFF